This T cell receptor beta chain was found in a study of blood T cell repertoires in COVID-19. At the level of the study: In each case, the material was cDNA or gDNA derived from T cells, B-cell-depleted T cells, or PBMCs.

Authors' processing steps: Estimation of nucleated cell counts was performed using reference gene primer amplification. The repertoire was sequenced with immunoSEQ multiplex PCR; TCRdb's copy has only in-frame clones and lacks some. That table supplies the V and J calls and clone size; D and trimming were determined from the DNA. Of around 140,000 clones in the sample, 85% to 90% were seen once. The CDR3 totals 19 residues. Trimming stripped 4 bases from V and 4 bases from J, with 25 bases between. Per the germline V gene, CDR1 is MDHEN and CDR2 is SYDVKM. Specimen: peripheral blood. This clonotype was sampled from a man aged 50 or older with active COVID-19. This sequence joins TRBV28 and TRBJ1-4, with a tentative D call TRBD1 (5 bases). Written as DNA, the CDR3 is TGTGCCAGCAGTTCGGTTGGATCATGGGGGAGGACGGATAATGAAAAACTGTTTTTT. Protein sequence: CASSSVGSWGRTDNEKLFF. The variable domain in full, completed from reference TRBV28 and TRBJ1-4, reads DVKVTQSSRYLVKRTGEKVFLECVQDMDHENMFWYRQDPGLGLRLIYFSYDVKMKEKGDIPEGYSVSREKKERFSLILESASTNQTSMYLCASSSVGSWGRTDNEKLFFGSGTQLSVL.